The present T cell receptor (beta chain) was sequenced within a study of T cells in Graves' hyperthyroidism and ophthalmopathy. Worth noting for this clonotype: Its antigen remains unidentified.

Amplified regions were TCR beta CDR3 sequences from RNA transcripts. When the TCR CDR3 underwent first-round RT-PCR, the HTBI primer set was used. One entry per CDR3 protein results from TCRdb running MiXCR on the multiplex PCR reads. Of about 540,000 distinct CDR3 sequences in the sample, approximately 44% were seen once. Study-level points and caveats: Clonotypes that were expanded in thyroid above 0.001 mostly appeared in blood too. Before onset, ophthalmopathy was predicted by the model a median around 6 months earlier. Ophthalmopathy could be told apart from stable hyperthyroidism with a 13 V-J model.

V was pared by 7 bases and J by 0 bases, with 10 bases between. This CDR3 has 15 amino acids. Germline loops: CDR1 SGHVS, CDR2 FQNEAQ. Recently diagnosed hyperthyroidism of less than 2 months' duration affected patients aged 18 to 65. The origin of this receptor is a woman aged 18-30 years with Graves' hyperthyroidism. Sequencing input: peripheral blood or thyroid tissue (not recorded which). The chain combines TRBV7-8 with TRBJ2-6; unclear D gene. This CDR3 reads CASNRLSSGANVLTF. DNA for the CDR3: TGTGCCAGCAATCGACTGAGCTCTGGGGCCAACGTCCTGACTTTC.